The 20 T cell receptor beta chains given below trace back to one sample, sequenced in a study of PD-1 blockade in mismatch repair-deficient tumors. The data were produced by immunoSEQ multiplex PCR, yet TCRdb's version contains in-frame clones alone and is incomplete. The sample lists some 66,000 clones; around 89% were seen once. The material sequenced was peripheral blood, taken 52 weeks after starting pembrolizumab. These receptors all come from an adult with mismatch repair-deficient cancer.

CDR3 sequence (DNA): TGTGCCACCAGCAGAGAGTCTAGCGGGAGGGTAGTTGCCGTCTTAAGAGACAATGAGGGGCAGTTCTTC. It translates to CATSRESSGRVVAVLRDNEGQFF. V and J are TRBV15 and TRBJ2-1; TRBD2 matches at 12 bases. Trimming took 0 bases from V and 12 from J; bases not matched to a gene: 30. Germline V CDR1 and CDR2: LNHNV, YYDKDF (reference sequence). The length of the CDR3 is 23 residues. The full variable domain, with the rest looked up from reference TRBV15 and TRBJ2-1, is DAMVIQNPRYQVTQFGKPVTLSCSQTLNHNVMYWYQQKSSQAPKLLFHYYDKDFNNEADTPDNFQSRRPNTSFCFLDIRSPGLGDTAMYLCATSRESSGRVVAVLRDNEGQFFGPGTRLTVL.

This rearrangement joins TRBV5-4 to TRBJ2-2, with 9 nucleotides matching TRBD1. The CDR3 is made up of 15 amino acids. Looked up from germline, CDR1 is SGHNT and CDR2 is YYREEE (reference sequence). Trimming cost V 2 bases and J 6 bases; bases outside gene matches: 5. The CDR3 here is CASSFRDRAPGELFF. The CDR3 coding sequence is TGTGCCAGCAGCTTTAGGGACAGGGCCCCCGGGGAGCTGTTTTTT.

The gene calls are TRBV6-6 and TRBJ2-3, with no clear D. Germline V gene lookup returns CDR1 MNHNY and CDR2 SVGAGI (reference sequence). Trimming cost V 6 bases and J 4 bases, with 11 bases left between them. The CDR3 loop spans 13 amino acids. CDR3 sequence reads: CASSPSEADTQYF. The CDR3, as DNA: TGTGCCAGCAGCCCCAGCGAGGCAGATACGCAGTATTTT.

The chain joins TRBV30 to TRBJ2-2; TRBD2 aligns across 7 bases. The length of the CDR3 is 16 residues. Trimming removed 1 base from V and 2 bases from J; junction bases left unmatched: 7. Germline V lookup: CDR1 GTSNPN, CDR2 SVGIG (reference sequence). CDR3 in DNA: TGTGCCTGGAGTGGAGCACCGGGACTAAACACCGGGGAGCTGTTTTTT. Translating gives CAWSGAPGLNTGELFF.

The chain combines TRBV27 with TRBJ2-7; TRBD2 might be the D (7 bases). Trimming took 7 bases from V and 3 from J, leaving 22 bases between them. CDR1 and CDR2 from the germline V gene are MNHEY and SMNVEV (reference sequence). The CDR3 has 16 amino acids. The CDR3 sequence: CASTPWGRGGVYEQYF. CDR3 DNA sequence: TGTGCCAGCACTCCCTGGGGCAGGGGAGGGGTCTACGAGCAGTACTTC.

The rearrangement uses TRBV7-9 and TRBJ2-7, with 9 bases that match TRBD1. The germline V gene has CDR1 SEHNR and CDR2 FQNEAQ (reference sequence). V lost 7 bases and J lost 3; bases outside the gene matches: 7. The CDR3 is 14 residues long. The CDR3 region is CASTPWDRVYEQYF. The CDR3 region has the DNA TGTGCCAGCACCCCATGGGACAGGGTCTACGAGCAGTACTTC.

CDR3 in amino acids: CASSFSGSRIAGGQPQHF. The CDR3 bases are TGTGCCAGCTCATTCTCAGGGTCCCGAATCGCAGGTGGTCAGCCCCAGCATTTT. The J gene is TRBJ1-5, the V gene TRBV18, with D maybe TRBD1 (5 bases). CDR1 and CDR2 (germline): KGHSH, LQKENI. The CDR3 is 18 amino acids. V lost 5 bases and J 6 bases, leaving 26 bases between the germline ends.

The chain carries TRBV27 and TRBJ2-1; TRBD1 agrees at 11 bases. CDR3 length: 16 amino acids. Germline assignment: CDR1 MNHEY and CDR2 SMNVEV (reference sequence). Losses at the gene ends were 1 base for V and 8 bases for J; bases not matched to a gene: 7. In DNA, the CDR3 is TGTGCCAGCAGTTTATTGGGGACAGGGGGTTCGGATGAGCAGTTCTTC. This encodes CASSLLGTGGSDEQFF.

This chain connects TRBV6-5 to TRBJ2-7, with D tentatively TRBD1 (5 bases). The CDR3 has 14 residues. Germline-derived CDR1 and CDR2 are MNHEY and SVGAGI. The ends were cut back, 0 bases at V and 6 bases at J, with 12 bases in the middle. The CDR3 nucleotides read TGTGCCAGCAGTTACTCATCAGGGATAGGCGAGCAGTACTTC. Protein sequence: CASSYSSGIGEQYF.

This CDR3 reads CASTLTGSVNTIYF. CDR3 nucleotides: TGTGCCAGCACACTGACAGGGTCCGTTAACACCATATATTTT. This chain uses TRBV28 with TRBJ1-3; 7 bases are shared with TRBD1. The V segment lost 7 bases and the J segment 7 bases; nucleotides outside the gene matches: 10. The V gene's germline CDR1 is MDHEN and CDR2 SYDVKM. The CDR3 contains 14 residues.

The CDR3 DNA is TGTGCCAGCAGCTTAGTTCCCGGGGGCTCTGGAAACACCATATATTTT. Translation gives CASSLVPGGSGNTIYF. The chain links TRBV7-2 to TRBJ1-3; TRBD1 is a possible D gene (5 bases). V was cut by 1 base and J by 0 bases, with 10 bases left in between. CDR3 length: 16 residues. Germline V lookup: CDR1 SGHTA, CDR2 FQGNSA.

This chain joins TRBV28 and TRBJ2-5, with 7 bases aligning to TRBD1. Germline assignment: CDR1 MDHEN and CDR2 SYDVKM. V lost 5 bases to trimming and J lost 2 bases; unmatched junction nucleotides: 5. The CDR3 is 14 amino acids. The CDR3 is CASSQGVRQETQYF. Written as DNA, the CDR3 is TGTGCCAGCAGTCAGGGGGTCAGACAAGAGACCCAGTACTTC.

The chain is built from TRBV28 and TRBJ2-7, with 8 bases matching TRBD2. Germline values: CDR1 MDHEN, CDR2 SYDVKM. CDR3 length: 19 amino acids. The V and J ends lost 5 bases and 3 bases, in that order; junction bases with no gene match: 21. CDR3 bases: TGTGCCAGCAGTGCGGACCGAGGTTGGAAGCGGGAGCGTTACTACGAGCAGTACTTC. This translates into CASSADRGWKRERYYEQYF.

The rearrangement uses TRBV29-1 and TRBJ2-7; 7 bases are a match to TRBD1. The germline CDR1 and CDR2 sequences are SQVTM and ANQGSEA. This CDR3 has 13 amino acids. Unmatched junction bases numbered 6, after V lost 2 bases and J lost 5 bases. In nucleotides, the CDR3 is TGCAGCGTTGAAAACCCGACAGGGAACGAGCAGTACTTC. It yields the protein CSVENPTGNEQYF.

CDR3 in DNA: TGTGCCAGCAGCGATGGACAGGGGGCGCAAATTTGGGAAAAACTGTTTTTT. It yields the protein CASSDGQGAQIWEKLFF. The rearrangement joins TRBV7-9 to TRBJ1-4; TRBD1 matches at 11 bases. The V and J ends lost 5 bases and 8 bases, in that order; junction bases with no gene match: 13. CDR3 length: 17 residues. Germline loops: CDR1 SEHNR, CDR2 FQNEAQ (reference sequence).

CDR3 in DNA: TGTGCCTGCACGGACGGACTAGCGGGACGGAACACCGGGGAGCTGTTTTTT. This translates into CACTDGLAGRNTGELFF. This chain uses TRBV5-4 with TRBJ2-2; 12 bases match TRBD2. V gave up 10 bases and J gave up 1 base; unmatched junction bases: 11. Germline V gene data show CDR1 as SGHNT and CDR2 as YYREEE (reference sequence). The CDR3 contains 17 residues.

The chain recombines TRBV5-1 with TRBJ2-5; 11 nucleotides agree with TRBD2. Germline values: CDR1 SGHRS, CDR2 YFSETQ. Trimming at V came to 2 bases and at J to 2 bases, leaving 5 bases not matched to a gene. The CDR3 runs to 16 residues. CDR3 in amino acids: CASSFGLAGAQETQYF. The CDR3 DNA follows: TGCGCCAGCAGCTTCGGACTAGCGGGTGCTCAAGAGACCCAGTACTTC.

The chain uses TRBV5-1 and TRBJ2-3; a weak D match, TRBD1 (7 bases). Between the trimmed V and J ends, which lost 0 bases and 0 bases, there was a span of 8 bases. CDR3 length: 15 amino acids. The germline V gene has CDR1 SGHRS and CDR2 YFSETQ. CDR3 amino acids: CASSLAGGSTDTQYF. CDR3 nucleotide sequence: TGCGCCAGCAGCTTGGCAGGGGGGAGCACAGATACGCAGTATTTT.

The chain joins TRBV7-2 to TRBJ2-1, with a possible D match to TRBD2 (6 bases). Trimming left V 6 bases short and J 4 bases short, with 19 bases between. Germline values: CDR1 SGHTA, CDR2 FQGNSA. This CDR3 is 16 amino acids long. The CDR3 coding sequence is TGTGCCAGCAGTCGCATTCTAGCGCTCCATTACAATGAGCAGTTCTTC. Translating gives CASSRILALHYNEQFF.

The V and J genes are TRBV27 and TRBJ2-2; 12 bases line up with TRBD2. The junction had 5 bases not matched to a gene; V was cut back by 3 bases and J by 3 bases. CDR3 length: 17 amino acids. Germline V lookup: CDR1 MNHEY, CDR2 SMNVEV (reference sequence). The CDR3 DNA sequence: TGTGCCAGCAGTTTCACCAGACTAGCGGGGGACACCGGGGAGCTGTTTTTT. This gives the protein CASSFTRLAGDTGELFF.